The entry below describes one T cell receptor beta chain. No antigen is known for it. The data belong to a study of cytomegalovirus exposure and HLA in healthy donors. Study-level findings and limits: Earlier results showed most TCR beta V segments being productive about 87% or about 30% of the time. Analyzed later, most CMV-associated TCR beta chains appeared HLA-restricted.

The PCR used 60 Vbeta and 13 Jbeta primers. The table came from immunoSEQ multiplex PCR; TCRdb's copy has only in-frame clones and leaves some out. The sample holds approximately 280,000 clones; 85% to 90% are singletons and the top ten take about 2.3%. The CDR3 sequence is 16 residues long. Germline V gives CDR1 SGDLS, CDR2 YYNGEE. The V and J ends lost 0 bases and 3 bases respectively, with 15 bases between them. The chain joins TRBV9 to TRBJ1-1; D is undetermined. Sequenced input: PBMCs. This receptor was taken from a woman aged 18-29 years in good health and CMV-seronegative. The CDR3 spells CASSVALEGKDTEAFF. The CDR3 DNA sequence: TGTGCCAGCAGCGTAGCTCTGGAGGGTAAGGACACTGAAGCTTTCTTT.